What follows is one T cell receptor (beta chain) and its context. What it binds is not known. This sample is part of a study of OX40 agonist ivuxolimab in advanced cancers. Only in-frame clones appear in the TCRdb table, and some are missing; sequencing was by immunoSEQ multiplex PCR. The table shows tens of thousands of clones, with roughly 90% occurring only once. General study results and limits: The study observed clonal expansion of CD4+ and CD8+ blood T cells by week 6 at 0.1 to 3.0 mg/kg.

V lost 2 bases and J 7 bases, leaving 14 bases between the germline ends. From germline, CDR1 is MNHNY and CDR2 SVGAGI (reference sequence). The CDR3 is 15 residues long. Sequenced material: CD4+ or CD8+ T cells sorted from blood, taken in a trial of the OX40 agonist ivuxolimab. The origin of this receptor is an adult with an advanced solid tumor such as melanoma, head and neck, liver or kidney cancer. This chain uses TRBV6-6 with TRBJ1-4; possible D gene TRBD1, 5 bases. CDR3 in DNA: TGTGCCAGCAGTTACGCCGGTAGGGGTGGTGAAAAACTGTTTTTT. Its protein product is CASSYAGRGGEKLFF.